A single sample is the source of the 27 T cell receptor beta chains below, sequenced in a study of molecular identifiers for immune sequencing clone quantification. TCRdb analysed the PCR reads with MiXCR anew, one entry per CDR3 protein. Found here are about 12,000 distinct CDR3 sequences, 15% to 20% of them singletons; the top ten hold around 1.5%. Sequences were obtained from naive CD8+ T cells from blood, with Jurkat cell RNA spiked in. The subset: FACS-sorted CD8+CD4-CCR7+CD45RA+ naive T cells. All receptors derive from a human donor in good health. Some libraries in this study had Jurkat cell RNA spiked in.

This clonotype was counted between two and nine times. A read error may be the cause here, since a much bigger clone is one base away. The DNA for the CDR3 is TGTGCCAGCAGCTCTCACACCGGGGAGCTGGTTTTT. This encodes CASSSHTGELVF. The chain uses TRBV7-6 and TRBJ2-2; perhaps TRBD2 as D (5 bases). The CDR3 is made up of 12 amino acids. Germline loops: CDR1 SGHVS, CDR2 FNYEAQ. Complete variable domain (other parts from reference TRBV7-6 and TRBJ2-2): GAGVSQSPRYKVTKRGQDVALRCDPISGHVSLYWYRQALGQGPEFLTYFNYEAQQDKSGLPNDRFSAERPEGSISTLTIQRTEQRDSAMYRCASSSHTGELVFGEGSRLTVL.

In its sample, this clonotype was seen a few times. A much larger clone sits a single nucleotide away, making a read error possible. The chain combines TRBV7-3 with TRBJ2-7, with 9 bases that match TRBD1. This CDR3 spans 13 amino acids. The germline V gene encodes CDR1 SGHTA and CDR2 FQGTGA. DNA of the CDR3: TGTGCCAGCGCAGGTACAGGGGGCGGCGAGCAGTCCTTC. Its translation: CASAGTGGGEQSF.

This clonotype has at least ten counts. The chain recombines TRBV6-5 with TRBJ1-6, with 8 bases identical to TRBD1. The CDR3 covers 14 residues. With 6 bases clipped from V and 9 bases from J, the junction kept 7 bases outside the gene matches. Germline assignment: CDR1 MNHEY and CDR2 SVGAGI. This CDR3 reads CASRTGTGGSPLHF. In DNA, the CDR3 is TGTGCCAGCAGGACCGGGACAGGTGGTTCACCCCTCCACTTT.

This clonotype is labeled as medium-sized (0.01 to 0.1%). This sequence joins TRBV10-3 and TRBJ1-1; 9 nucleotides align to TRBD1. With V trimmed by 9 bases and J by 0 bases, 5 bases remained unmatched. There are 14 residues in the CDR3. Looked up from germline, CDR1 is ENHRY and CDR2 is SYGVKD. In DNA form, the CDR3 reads TGTGCCATACAAGACAGGGGGATGAACACTGAAGCTTTCTTT. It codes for CAIQDRGMNTEAFF.

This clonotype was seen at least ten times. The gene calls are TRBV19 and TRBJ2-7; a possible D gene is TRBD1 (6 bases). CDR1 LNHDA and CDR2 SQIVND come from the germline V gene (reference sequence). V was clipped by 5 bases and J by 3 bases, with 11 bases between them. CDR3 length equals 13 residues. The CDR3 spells CASSAGQSYEQYF. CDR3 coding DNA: TGTGCCAGTAGTGCCGGACAGAGCTACGAGCAGTACTTC.

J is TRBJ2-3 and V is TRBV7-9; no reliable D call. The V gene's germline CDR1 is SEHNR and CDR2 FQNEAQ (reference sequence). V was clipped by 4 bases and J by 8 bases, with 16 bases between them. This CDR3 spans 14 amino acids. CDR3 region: CASSSLPSSFTQYF. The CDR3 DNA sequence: TGTGCCAGCAGCTCCTTACCCTCAAGCTTTACGCAGTATTTT.

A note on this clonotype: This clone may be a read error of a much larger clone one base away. CDR3 sequence reads: CASSQDGWTEAFF. The DNA for the CDR3 is TGCGCCAGCAGCCAAGATGGGTGGACTGAAGCTTTCTTT. The chain carries TRBV4-3 and TRBJ1-1; D is unresolved. The germline gives CDR1 LGHNA, CDR2 YSLEER. V dropped 0 bases and J dropped 5 bases, with 7 bases sitting between them. The CDR3 is made up of 13 amino acids.

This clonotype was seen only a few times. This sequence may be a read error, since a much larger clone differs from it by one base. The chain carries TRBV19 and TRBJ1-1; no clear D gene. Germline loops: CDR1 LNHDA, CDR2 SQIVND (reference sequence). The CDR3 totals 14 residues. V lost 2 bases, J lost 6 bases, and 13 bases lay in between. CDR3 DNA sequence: TGTGCCAGTAGTATAATCCGGGCTGGGCCTGAAGCTTTCTTT. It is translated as CASSIIRAGPEAFF.

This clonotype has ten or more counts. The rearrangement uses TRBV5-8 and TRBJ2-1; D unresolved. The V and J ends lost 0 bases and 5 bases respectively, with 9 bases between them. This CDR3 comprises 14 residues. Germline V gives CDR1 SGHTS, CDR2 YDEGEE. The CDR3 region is CASSLVGYHNEQFF. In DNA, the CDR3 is TGTGCCAGCAGCTTGGTGGGGTACCACAATGAGCAGTTCTTC.

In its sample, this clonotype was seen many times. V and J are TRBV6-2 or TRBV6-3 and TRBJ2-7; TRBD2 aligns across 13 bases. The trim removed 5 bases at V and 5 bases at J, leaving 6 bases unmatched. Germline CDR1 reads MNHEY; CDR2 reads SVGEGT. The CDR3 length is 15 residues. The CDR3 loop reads CASSLGTSGNDEQYF. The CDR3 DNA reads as TGTGCCAGCAGTCTCGGGACTAGCGGGAATGACGAGCAGTACTTC.

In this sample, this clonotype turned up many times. The CDR3 DNA sequence: TGTGCCAGCGCAGGTACAGGGGGCGGCGAGCAGTACTTC. Translation gives CASAGTGGGEQYF. The J gene is TRBJ2-7, the V gene TRBV7-3; 9 nucleotides match TRBD1. The J segment lost 6 bases and the V segment lost 8 bases, leaving 8 bases of the junction unmatched. The V gene's germline CDR1 is SGHTA and CDR2 FQGTGA. This CDR3 is built from 13 residues.

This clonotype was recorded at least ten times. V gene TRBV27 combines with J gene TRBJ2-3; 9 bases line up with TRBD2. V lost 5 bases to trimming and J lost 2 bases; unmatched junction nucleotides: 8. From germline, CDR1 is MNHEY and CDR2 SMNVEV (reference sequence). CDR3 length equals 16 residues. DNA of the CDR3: TGTGCCAGCAGTCACCTAGCGGGACAACCCACAGATACGCAGTATTTT. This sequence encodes CASSHLAGQPTDTQYF.

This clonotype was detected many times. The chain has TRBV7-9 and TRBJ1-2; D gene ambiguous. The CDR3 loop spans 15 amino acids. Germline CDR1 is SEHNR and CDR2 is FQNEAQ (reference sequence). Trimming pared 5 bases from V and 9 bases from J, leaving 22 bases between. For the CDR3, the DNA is TGTGCCAGCAGCCCCACACAAGCCGGGCTCCAGAGCTACACCTTC. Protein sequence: CASSPTQAGLQSYTF.

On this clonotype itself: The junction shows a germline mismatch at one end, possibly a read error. The CDR3 sequence is CASSQEFYSGAYNERFF. As DNA, the CDR3 is TGTGCCAGCAGCCAAGAATTTTACTCGGGGGCCTACAATGAGCGGTTCTTC. V usage is TRBV4-2 and J usage is TRBJ2-1; D possibly uses TRBD1 or TRBD2 (6 bases each). CDR1 and CDR2 from the germline V gene are LGHNA and YNFKEQ. The CDR3 runs to 17 residues.

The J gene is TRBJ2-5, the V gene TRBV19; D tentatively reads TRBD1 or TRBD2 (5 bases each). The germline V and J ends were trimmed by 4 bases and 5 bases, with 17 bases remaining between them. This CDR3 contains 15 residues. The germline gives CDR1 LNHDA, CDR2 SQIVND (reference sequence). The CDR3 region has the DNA TGTGCCAGTAGTAAATGGGACCGGTCGGGGGAGACCCAGTACTTC. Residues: CASSKWDRSGETQYF.

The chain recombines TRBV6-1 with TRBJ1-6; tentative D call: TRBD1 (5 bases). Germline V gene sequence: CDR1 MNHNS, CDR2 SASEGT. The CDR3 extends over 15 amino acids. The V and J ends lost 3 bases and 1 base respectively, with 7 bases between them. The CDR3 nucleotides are TGTGCCAGCAGTGACCCAGGGTCCTATAATTCACCCCTCCACTTT. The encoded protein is CASSDPGSYNSPLHF.

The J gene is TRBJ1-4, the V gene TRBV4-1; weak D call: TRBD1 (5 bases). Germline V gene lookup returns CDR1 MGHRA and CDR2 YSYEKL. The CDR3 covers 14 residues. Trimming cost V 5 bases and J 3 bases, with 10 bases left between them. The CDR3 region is CASSRQTANEKLFF. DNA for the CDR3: TGCGCCAGCAGCAGACAGACCGCTAATGAAAAACTGTTTTTT.

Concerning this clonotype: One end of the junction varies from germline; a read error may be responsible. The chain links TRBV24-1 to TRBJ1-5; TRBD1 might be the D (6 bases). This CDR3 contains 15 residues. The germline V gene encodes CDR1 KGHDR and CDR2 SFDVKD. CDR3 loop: CATSTRYGGDQPLHF. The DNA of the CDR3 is TGTGCCACCAGTACCAGGTACGGGGGCGATCAGCCCCTGCATTTT.

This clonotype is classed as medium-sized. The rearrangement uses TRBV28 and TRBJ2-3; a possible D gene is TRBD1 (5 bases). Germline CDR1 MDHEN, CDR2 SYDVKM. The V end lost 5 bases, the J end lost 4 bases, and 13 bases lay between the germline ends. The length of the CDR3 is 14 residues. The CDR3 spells CASSPRARADTQYF. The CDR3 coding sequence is TGTGCCAGCAGTCCCAGGGCTAGGGCAGATACGCAGTATTTT.

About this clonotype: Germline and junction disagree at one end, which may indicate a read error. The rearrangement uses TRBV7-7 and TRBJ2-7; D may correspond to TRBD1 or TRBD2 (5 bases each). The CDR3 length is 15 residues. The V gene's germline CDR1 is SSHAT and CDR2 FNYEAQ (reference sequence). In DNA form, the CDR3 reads TGTGCTAGCAGCTTAGCGACAGTTAGCTCCTACGAGCAGTACTTC. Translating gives CASSLATVSSYEQYF.

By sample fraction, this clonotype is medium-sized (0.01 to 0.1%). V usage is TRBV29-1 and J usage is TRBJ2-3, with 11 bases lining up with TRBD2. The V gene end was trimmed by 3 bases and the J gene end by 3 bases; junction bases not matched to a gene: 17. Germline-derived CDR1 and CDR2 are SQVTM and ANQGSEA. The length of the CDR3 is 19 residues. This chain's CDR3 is CSVDGWSVSSGRSTDTQYF. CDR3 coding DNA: TGCAGCGTTGATGGCTGGTCTGTCTCTAGCGGGAGGTCGACAGATACGCAGTATTTT.

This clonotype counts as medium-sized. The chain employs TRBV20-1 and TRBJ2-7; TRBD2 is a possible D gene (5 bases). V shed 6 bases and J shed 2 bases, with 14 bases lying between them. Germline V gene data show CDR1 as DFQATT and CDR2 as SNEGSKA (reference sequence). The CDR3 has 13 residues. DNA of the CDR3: TGCAGTGCCATCTCCCGGGGTACCTACGAGCAGTACTTC. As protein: CSAISRGTYEQYF.

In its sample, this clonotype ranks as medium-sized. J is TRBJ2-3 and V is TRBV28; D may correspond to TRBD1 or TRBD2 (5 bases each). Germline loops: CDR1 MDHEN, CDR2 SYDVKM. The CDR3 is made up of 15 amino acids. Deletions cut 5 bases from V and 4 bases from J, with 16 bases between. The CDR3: CASSPMRGGPDTQYF. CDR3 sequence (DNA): TGTGCCAGCAGTCCCATGAGGGGCGGCCCAGATACGCAGTATTTT.

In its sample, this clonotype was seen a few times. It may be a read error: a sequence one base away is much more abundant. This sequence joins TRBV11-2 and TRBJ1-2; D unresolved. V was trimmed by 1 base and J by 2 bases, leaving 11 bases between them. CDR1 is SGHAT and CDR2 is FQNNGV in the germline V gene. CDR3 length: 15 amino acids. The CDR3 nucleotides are TGTGCCAGCAGCTTAGGTACGGGCGCCAACTATGGCTACACCTTC. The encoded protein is CASSLGTGANYGYTF.

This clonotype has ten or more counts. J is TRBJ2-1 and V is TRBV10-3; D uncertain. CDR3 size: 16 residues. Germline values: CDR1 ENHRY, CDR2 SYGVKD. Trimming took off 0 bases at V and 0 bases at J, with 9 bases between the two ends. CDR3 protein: CAISESYRSSYNEQFF. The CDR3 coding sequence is TGTGCCATCAGTGAGTCGTACCGGAGCTCCTACAATGAGCAGTTCTTC.

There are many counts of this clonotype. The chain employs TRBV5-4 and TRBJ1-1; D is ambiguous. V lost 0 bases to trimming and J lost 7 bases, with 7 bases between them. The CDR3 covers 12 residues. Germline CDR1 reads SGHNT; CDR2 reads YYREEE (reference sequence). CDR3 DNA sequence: TGTGCCAGCAGCTTGGGCTTGGGTGAAGCTTTCTTT. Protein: CASSLGLGEAFF.

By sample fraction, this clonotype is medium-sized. In DNA, the CDR3 is TGTGCCAGCAGTCCGAGCGACGGGGATGCTGGCACAGATACGCAGTATTTT. Protein product: CASSPSDGDAGTDTQYF. The rearrangement joins TRBV27 to TRBJ2-3, with D possibly being TRBD2 (5 bases). V lost 5 bases, J lost 1 base, and 19 bases lay in between. Looked up from germline, CDR1 is MNHEY and CDR2 is SMNVEV (reference sequence). The CDR3 runs to 17 residues.